These 17 T cell receptor beta chains share one sample of origin, sequenced in a study of Graves' ophthalmopathy and Graves' hyperthyroidism (dated by TCRdb to 2017 to 2018). This sample was sequenced with an Illumina HiSeq 2000. For repertoire sequencing, TCR beta CDR3 regions were amplified from RNA transcripts. The first round was an RT-PCR using HTBI primers with the Qiagen OneStep RT-PCR kit, and this first round was followed by a second-round multiplex PCR, then size selection and purification. The public reads were reprocessed in TCRdb via fastp at Q25 and MiXCR, keeping in-frame beta chains. A single entry per CDR3 protein holds the most common genes and DNA from its merged rows. The sample yields about 1.1 million distinct CDR3 sequences; less than 45% were counted once. Jointly, the top ten make up more than 9.5% of the sample. Sequences were obtained from peripheral blood or thyroid tissue (not recorded which). All receptors come from an adult man with Graves' hyperthyroidism.

The CDR3 DNA sequence: TGTGCCAGCAGTTTGCGCCAGGGTGGTTTCCATGGCTACACCTTC. Translation: CASSLRQGGFHGYTF. This sequence joins TRBV28 and TRBJ1-2, with a tentative D call TRBD1 (5 bases). Looked up from germline, CDR1 is MDHEN and CDR2 is SYDVKM. The CDR3 contains 15 residues. V shed 3 bases and J shed 6 bases, with 17 bases lying between them.

The rearrangement links TRBV7-2 to TRBJ2-7; D may correspond to TRBD1 or TRBD2 (5 bases each). V was shortened by 6 bases and J by 6 bases, with 15 bases between the two germline ends. The CDR3 has 13 amino acids. Germline V lookup: CDR1 SGHTA, CDR2 FQGNSA. The CDR3, as DNA: TGTGCCAGCAGTTTACCGGGACGCGGCGAGCAGTACTTC. Amino acid sequence: CASSLPGRGEQYF.

This clonotype was seen more than once but under ten times. At one end, the junction sequence differs from germline, possibly due to a read error. The chain carries TRBV12-3 or TRBV12-4 and TRBJ2-2; TRBD2 agrees at 9 bases. CDR3 length equals 16 residues. The CDR3 loop is CASSLVSGRGTGELFF. CDR3 in DNA: TGTGCCAGCAGCTTAGTTAGCGGGAGAGGCACCGGGGAGCTGTTTTTT.

Ten or more counts support this clonotype. The rearrangement links TRBV2 to TRBJ1-2; 7 bases match TRBD1. CDR1 is SNHLY and CDR2 is FYNNEI in the germline V gene. This CDR3 has 12 residues. With 6 bases clipped from V and 5 bases from J, the junction kept 3 bases outside the gene matches. CDR3 in amino acids: CASSAGGYGYTF. The CDR3, as DNA: TGTGCCAGCAGCGCAGGGGGGTATGGCTACACCTTC.

In this sample, this clonotype turned up once. The rearrangement uses TRBV15 and TRBJ1-3, with D perhaps TRBD1 (5 bases). This CDR3 is built from 16 residues. Per the germline V gene, CDR1 is LNHNV and CDR2 is YYDKDF (reference sequence). V was shortened by 6 bases and J by 5 bases, with 20 bases between the two germline ends. The CDR3 loop reads CATRTGLAGGRNTIYF. The CDR3 nucleotides are TGTGCCACCAGAACGGGACTAGCGGGGGGTCGAAACACCATATATTTT.

This clonotype showed up many times. The rearrangement joins TRBV19 to TRBJ1-2; no clear D. The germline V gene has CDR1 LNHDA and CDR2 SQIVND (reference sequence). Trimming cost V 5 bases and J 1 base, with 11 bases left between them. There are 14 residues in the CDR3. CDR3 DNA sequence: TGTGCCAGTAGTCCCTGGACCGTTAACTATGGCTACACCTTC. Translation: CASSPWTVNYGYTF.

Worth noting for this clonotype: One base away lies a much larger clone, so this may be a sequencing read error. This CDR3 fails to terminate in the conserved phenylalanine or tryptophan, so it likely reflects a read error. The rearrangement uses TRBV5-1 and TRBJ2-5; 8 bases are a match to TRBD1. The CDR3 is 14 amino acids. Germline V gene lookup returns CDR1 SGHRS and CDR2 YFSETQ. The junction had 6 bases not matched to a gene; V was cut back by 3 bases and J by 5 bases. The CDR3 coding sequence is TGCGCCAGCAGCTATGCGACAGGGGTGGAGACCCAGTACGTC. Residues: CASSYATGVETQYV.

In its sample, this clonotype was seen many times. V and J are TRBV7-8 and TRBJ1-3; D ambiguous. Trimming took 3 bases from V and 7 from J, leaving 10 bases between them. The germline V gene encodes CDR1 SGHVS and CDR2 FQNEAQ. The CDR3 has 13 residues. CDR3 sequence reads: CASSLAERNTIYF. The CDR3, as DNA: TGTGCCAGCAGCTTGGCTGAGAGGAACACCATATATTTT.

The chain is built from TRBV7-2 and TRBJ1-6, with 12 positions matching TRBD1. The J segment lost 6 bases and the V segment lost 5 bases, leaving 8 bases of the junction unmatched. The CDR3 sequence is 17 residues long. The germline V gene has CDR1 SGHTA and CDR2 FQGNSA. The chain's CDR3 is CASSIPGQGATNSPLHF. In DNA form, the CDR3 reads TGTGCCAGCAGCATTCCGGGACAGGGGGCCACTAATTCACCCCTCCACTTT.

Regarding this clonotype: Possible read error: a much larger clone is one base away. The V and J genes are TRBV28 and TRBJ1-2; 8 bases align to TRBD1. Germline trimming cut 3 bases from V and 4 bases from J; bases unmatched to any gene: 4. CDR1 and CDR2 from the germline V gene are MDHEN and SYDVKM. CDR3 length equals 14 residues. CDR3 sequence: CASSFQGAGYGYTF. Here the CDR3 DNA reads TGTGCCAGCAGTTTCCAGGGGGCGGGCTATGGCTACACCTTC.

This clonotype was seen a few times. This chain connects TRBV5-1 to TRBJ2-7; 8 bases match TRBD2. Germline trimming cut 6 bases from V and 5 bases from J; bases unmatched to any gene: 1. Germline CDR1 is SGHRS and CDR2 is YFSETQ. The CDR3 is 11 residues long. In DNA, the CDR3 is TGCGCCAGCACGGGGGGGGACGAGCAGTACTTC. It translates to CASTGGDEQYF.

This clonotype showed up many times. J is TRBJ2-5 and V is TRBV20-1, with D perhaps TRBD2 (5 bases). The germline V gene has CDR1 DFQATT and CDR2 SNEGSKA (reference sequence). V was cut by 5 bases and J by 2 bases, with 18 bases left in between. The CDR3 totals 15 residues. Here the CDR3 reads CSARVLSGNQETQYF. CDR3 DNA sequence: TGCAGTGCTCGAGTCCTCTCCGGGAATCAAGAGACCCAGTACTTC.

This clonotype was picked up many times. The chain joins TRBV7-3 to TRBJ2-7, with 7 bases lining up with TRBD2. CDR3 length equals 13 residues. CDR1 SGHTA and CDR2 FQGTGA come from the germline V gene. V gave up 5 bases and J gave up 5 bases; unmatched junction bases: 6. The CDR3, as DNA: TGTGCCAGCAGCGTAGAGCGGGGAAACGAGCAGTACTTC. Residues: CASSVERGNEQYF.

The chain employs TRBV5-6 and TRBJ1-3, with no clear D. This CDR3 region has 13 residues. Germline CDR1 and CDR2: SGHDT and YYEEEE. The germline V and J ends were trimmed by 2 bases and 4 bases, with 7 bases remaining between them. The CDR3 is CASSFARGNTIYF. The CDR3 region has the DNA TGTGCCAGCAGCTTTGCGAGGGGAAACACCATATATTTT.

This clonotype was detected ten times or more. The rearrangement links TRBV7-2 to TRBJ2-2, with D possibly called TRBD1 or TRBD2 (6 bases each). The V gene lost 7 bases and the J gene lost 2 bases, with 14 bases spanning the gap. This CDR3 has 15 amino acids. In germline, CDR1 is SGHTA, CDR2 FQGNSA. CDR3 loop: CASKRGAANTGELFF. CDR3 DNA sequence: TGTGCCAGCAAGAGGGGGGCGGCAAACACCGGGGAGCTGTTTTTT. The variable domain in full, with the rest retrieved from reference TRBV7-2 and TRBJ2-2, is GAGVSQSPSNKVTEKGKDVELRCDPISGHTALYWYRQSLGQGLEFLIYFQGNSAPDKSGLPSDRFSAERTGGSVSTLTIQRTQQEDSAVYLCASKRGAANTGELFFGEGSRLTVL.

Ten or more counts support this clonotype. The J gene is TRBJ2-7, the V gene TRBV15; 8 nucleotides align to TRBD2. The V gene end was trimmed by 0 bases and the J gene end by 5 bases; junction bases not matched to a gene: 6. CDR3 length: 15 amino acids. In germline, CDR1 is LNHNV, CDR2 YYDKDF (reference sequence). The CDR3 region has the DNA TGTGCCACCAGCAGAGAAGCGGGGGCACCAGACGAGCAGTACTTC. It is translated as CATSREAGAPDEQYF.

This clonotype showed up many times. The chain joins TRBV20-1 to TRBJ2-5, with no clear D. CDR3 length: 16 amino acids. V was trimmed by 2 bases and J by 1 base, leaving 17 bases between them. Germline lookup yields CDR1 DFQATT and CDR2 SNEGSKA (reference sequence). The CDR3 loop reads CSARPRVYATQETQYF. Here the CDR3 DNA reads TGCAGTGCTAGACCCCGGGTTTACGCCACCCAAGAGACCCAGTACTTC.